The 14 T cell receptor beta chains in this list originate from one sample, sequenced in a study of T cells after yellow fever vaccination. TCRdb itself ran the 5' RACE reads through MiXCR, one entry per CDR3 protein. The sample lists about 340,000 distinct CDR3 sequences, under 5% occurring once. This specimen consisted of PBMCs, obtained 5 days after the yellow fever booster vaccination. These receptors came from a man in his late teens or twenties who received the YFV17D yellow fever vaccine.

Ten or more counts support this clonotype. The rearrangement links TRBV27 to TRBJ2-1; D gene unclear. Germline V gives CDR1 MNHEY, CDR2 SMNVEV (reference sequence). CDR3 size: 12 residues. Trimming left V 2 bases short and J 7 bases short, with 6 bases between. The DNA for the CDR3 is TGTGCCAGCAGTTTACCCGGAAATGAGCAGTTCTTC. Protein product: CASSLPGNEQFF.

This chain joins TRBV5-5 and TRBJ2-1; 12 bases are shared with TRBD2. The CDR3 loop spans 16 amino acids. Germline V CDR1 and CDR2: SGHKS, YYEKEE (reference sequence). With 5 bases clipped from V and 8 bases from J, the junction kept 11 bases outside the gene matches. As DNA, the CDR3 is TGTGCCAGCAGTCCGCCTACACTAGCGGGGGGTGATGAGCAGTTCTTC. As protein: CASSPPTLAGGDEQFF.

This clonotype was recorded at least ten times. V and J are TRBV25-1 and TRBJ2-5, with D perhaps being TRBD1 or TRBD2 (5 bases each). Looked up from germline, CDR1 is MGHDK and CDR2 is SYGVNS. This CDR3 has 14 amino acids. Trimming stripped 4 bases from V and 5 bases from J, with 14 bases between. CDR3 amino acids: CASSGRDQGETQYF. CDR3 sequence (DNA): TGTGCCAGCAGTGGTCGGGACCAAGGGGAGACCCAGTACTTC.

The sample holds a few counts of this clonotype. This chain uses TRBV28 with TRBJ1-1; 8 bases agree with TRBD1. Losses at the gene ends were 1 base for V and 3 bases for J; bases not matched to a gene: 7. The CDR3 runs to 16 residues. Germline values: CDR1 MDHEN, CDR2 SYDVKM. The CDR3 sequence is CASSLSGGTWDTEAFF. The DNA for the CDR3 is TGTGCCAGCAGTTTATCAGGGGGCACTTGGGACACTGAAGCTTTCTTT.

The CDR3 region is CASSLGGSTYNEQFF. CDR3 DNA: TGTGCCAGCAGCTTAGGGGGGAGCACCTACAATGAGCAGTTCTTC. The genes are TRBV7-2 and TRBJ2-1; either TRBD1 or TRBD2 may fit D (5 bases each). CDR1 is SGHTA and CDR2 is FQGNSA in the germline V gene. V lost 1 base to trimming and J lost 2 bases, with 9 bases between them. The CDR3 runs to 15 residues.

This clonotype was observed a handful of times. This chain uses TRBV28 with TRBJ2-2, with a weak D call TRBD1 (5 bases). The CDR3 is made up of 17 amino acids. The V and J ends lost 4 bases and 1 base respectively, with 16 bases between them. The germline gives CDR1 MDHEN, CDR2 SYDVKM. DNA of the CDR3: TGTGCCAGCAGTTCCTACAAACCAGGACAGAACACCGGGGAGCTGTTTTTT. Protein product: CASSSYKPGQNTGELFF.

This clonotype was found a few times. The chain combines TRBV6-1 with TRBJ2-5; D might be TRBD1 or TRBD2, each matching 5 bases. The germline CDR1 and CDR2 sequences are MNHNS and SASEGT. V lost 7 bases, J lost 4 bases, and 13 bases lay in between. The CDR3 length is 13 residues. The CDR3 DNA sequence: TGTGCCAGCAAGGGGACGGTAGGAGAGACCCAGTACTTC. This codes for CASKGTVGETQYF.

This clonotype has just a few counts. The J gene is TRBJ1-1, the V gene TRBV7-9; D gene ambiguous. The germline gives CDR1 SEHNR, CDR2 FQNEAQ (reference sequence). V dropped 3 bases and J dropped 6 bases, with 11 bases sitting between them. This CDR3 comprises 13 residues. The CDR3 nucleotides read TGTGCCAGCAGCTTGCGGGGAGTGGCTGAAGCTTTCTTT. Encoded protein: CASSLRGVAEAFF.

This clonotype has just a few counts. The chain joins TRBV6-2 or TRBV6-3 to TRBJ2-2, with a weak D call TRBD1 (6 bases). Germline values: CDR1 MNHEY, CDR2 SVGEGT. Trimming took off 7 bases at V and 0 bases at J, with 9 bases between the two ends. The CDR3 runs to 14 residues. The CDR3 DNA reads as TGTGCCAGCAACGGACAGACGAACACCGGGGAGCTGTTTTTT. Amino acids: CASNGQTNTGELFF.

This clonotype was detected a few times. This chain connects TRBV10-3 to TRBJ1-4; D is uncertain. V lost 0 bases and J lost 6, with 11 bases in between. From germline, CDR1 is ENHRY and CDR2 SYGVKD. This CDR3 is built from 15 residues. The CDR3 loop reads CAISESAAGDEKLFF. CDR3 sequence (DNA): TGTGCCATCAGTGAGTCGGCAGCCGGGGATGAAAAACTGTTTTTT.

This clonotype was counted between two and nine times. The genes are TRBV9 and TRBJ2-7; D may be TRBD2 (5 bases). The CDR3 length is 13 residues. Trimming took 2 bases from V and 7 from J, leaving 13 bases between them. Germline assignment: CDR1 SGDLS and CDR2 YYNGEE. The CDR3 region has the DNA TGTGCCAGCAGCGTGGAGGTCCTCTCTGAGCAGTACTTC. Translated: CASSVEVLSEQYF.

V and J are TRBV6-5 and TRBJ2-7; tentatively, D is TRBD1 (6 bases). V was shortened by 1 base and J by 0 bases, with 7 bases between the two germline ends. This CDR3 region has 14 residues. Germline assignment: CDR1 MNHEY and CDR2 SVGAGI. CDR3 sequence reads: CASSYWDTSYEQYF. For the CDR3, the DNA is TGTGCCAGCAGTTACTGGGACACCTCCTACGAGCAGTACTTC.

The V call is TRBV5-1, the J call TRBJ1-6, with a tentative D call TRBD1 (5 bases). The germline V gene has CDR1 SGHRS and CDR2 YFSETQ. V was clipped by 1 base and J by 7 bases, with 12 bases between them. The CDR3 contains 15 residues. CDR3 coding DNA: TGCGCCAGCAGCTTGTATGTGGGGCTGAATTCACCCCTCCACTTT. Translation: CASSLYVGLNSPLHF.

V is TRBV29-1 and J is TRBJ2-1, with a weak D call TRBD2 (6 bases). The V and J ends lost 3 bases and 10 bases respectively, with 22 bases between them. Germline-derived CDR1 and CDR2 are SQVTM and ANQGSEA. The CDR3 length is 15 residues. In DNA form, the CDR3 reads TGCAGCGTTGAGGAGGTGGGGGGTTCGCAATGGGAGCAGTTCTTC. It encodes CSVEEVGGSQWEQFF.